This paragraph covers one T cell receptor (beta chain) sequence. Its antigen is not identified. The CDR3 totals 13 residues. Germline V lookup: CDR1 SGHTA, CDR2 FQGNSA. J was trimmed by 8 bases and V by 10 bases; bases with no gene match: 9. This sample was taken from a study of CD8 T cells in ankylosing spondylitis. Study-wide points: Disease-associated clonotypes exhibited CD8+ identity and were relatively infrequent in peripheral blood. As reported, disease-linked clones showed significant enrichment in matched ankylosing spondylitis synovial fluid. Reactive arthritis synovial fluid and blood were previously reported to contain some motif variants. Characteristic of ankylosing spondylitis blood, it appeared, was a TCR beta motif comprising roughly eight highly homologous variants.

TCRdb processed the 5' RACE reads anew with MiXCR; each CDR3 protein has one entry. Of some 200,000 distinct CDR3 sequences listed, approximately 7.3% are singletons. The chain recombines TRBV7-2 with TRBJ2-1; the match to TRBD2 covers 9 bases. Material: blood, either unsorted or a sorted T cell fraction (not recorded which). The receptor was derived from a male donor with ankylosing spondylitis. Written as DNA, the CDR3 is TGTGCCATCGTAGCGGGGGCCTCGTATGAGCAGTTCTTC. This encodes CAIVAGASYEQFF.